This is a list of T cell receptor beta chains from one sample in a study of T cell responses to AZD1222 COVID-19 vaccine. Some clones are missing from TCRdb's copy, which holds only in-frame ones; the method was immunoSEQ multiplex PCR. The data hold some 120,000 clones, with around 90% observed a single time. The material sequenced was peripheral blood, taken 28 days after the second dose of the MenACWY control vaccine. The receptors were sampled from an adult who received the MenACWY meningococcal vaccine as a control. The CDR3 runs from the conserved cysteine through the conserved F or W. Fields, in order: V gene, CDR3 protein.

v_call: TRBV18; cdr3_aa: CASSAPGQGAITGELFF
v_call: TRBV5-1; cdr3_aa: CASSLVVRNYGYTF
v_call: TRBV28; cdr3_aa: CASSLPPENPNTGELFF
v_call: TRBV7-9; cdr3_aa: CASSSTGTNTDTQYF
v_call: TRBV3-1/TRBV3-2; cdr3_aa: CASSSAGGSYNEQFF
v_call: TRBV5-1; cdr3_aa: CASSLVRLVGSYNEQFF
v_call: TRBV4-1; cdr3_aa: CASSQDLSRVQPQHF
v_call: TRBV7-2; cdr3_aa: CASSLIPGHPSSYNEQFF
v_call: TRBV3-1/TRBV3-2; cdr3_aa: CASTTGGTSGRNEQFF
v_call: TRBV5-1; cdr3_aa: CASSLGLYSTDTQYF
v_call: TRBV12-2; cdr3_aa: CASRLPNKNTEAFF
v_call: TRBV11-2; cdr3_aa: CASSHDTDTQYF
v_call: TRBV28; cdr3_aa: CASSLNLYGYTF
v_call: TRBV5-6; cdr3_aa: CASSFLAGGSQPQHF
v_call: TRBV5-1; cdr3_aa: CASSLGGATNEKLFF
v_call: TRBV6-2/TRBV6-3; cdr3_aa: CASSYSIMNSLNQPQHF
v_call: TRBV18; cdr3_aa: CASSPLNGPYEQYF
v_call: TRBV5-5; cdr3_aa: CASSLGQGMNTEAFF
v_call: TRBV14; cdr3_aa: CASSQARWNLRNEQFF
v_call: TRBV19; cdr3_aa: CASTLLQPGNTIYF
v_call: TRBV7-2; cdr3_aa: CASSLGAGDTQYF
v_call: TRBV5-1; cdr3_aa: CASSSTPAQETQYF
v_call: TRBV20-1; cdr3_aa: CSASKTGVHSYEQYF
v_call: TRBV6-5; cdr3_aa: CASRGAGGNTGELFF
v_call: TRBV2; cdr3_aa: CASTNVRGNNQPQHF
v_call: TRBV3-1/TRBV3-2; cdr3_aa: CASSQANTGTGYEKLFF
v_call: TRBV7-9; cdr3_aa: CASSLSMGGGPYEQYF
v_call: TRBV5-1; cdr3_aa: CASSLRGADEKLFF
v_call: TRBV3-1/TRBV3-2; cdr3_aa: CASSPRGAVTGNTIYF
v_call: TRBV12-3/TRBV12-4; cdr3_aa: CASSLRDWETQYF
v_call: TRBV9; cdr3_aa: CASSPNDRYGYTF
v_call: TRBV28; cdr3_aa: CASSTGGANYGYTF
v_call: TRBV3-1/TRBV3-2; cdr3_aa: CASSQIRGETQYF
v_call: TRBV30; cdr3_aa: CAWSSVRSVAGVLEQFF
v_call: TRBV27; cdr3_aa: CASRPGQGAREPQHF
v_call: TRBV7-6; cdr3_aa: CASSLEPQGYSYNEQFF
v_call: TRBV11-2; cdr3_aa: CASSLQLGVAGELFF
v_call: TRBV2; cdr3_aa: CASLSPSSTDTQYF